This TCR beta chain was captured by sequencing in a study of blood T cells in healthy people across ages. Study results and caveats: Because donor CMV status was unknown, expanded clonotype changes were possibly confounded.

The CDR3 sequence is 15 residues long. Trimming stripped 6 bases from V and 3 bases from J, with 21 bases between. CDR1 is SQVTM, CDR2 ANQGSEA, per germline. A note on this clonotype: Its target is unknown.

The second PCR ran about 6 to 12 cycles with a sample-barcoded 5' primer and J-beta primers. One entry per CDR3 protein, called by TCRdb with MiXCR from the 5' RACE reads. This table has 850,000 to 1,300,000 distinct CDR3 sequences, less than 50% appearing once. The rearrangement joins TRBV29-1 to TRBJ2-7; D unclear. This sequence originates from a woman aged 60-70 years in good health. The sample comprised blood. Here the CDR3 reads CSVRASRANNYEQYF. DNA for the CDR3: TGCAGCGTCCGGGCCAGTAGAGCGAACAACTACGAGCAGTACTTC.